Shown below are 32 T cell receptor beta chains from a single sample sequenced in a study of Ad26.COV2.S vaccination and SARS-CoV-2 variants. Measured with immunoSEQ multiplex PCR; TCRdb has only the in-frame clones, and not every one. The sample has about 320,000 clones, about 90% seen once. Treatment: 15 to 20 received Ad26.COV2.S at low or high dose, single or two shots; about 5 received placebo; per-sample allocation not given. Following the first vaccine or placebo injection, samples were taken on day 63. The source was peripheral blood, collected in a trial of Ad26.COV2.S vaccine versus placebo. The receptor source for this set is a person aged 18-60 years who received the Ad26.COV2.S COVID-19 vaccine or a placebo.

The V and J genes are TRBV29-1 and TRBJ2-7; 9 bases map to TRBD1. Germline trimming cut 6 bases from V and 4 bases from J; bases unmatched to any gene: 4. The CDR3 has 12 residues. Germline-derived CDR1 and CDR2 are SQVTM and ANQGSEA. CDR3 DNA sequence: TGCAGCGTCCGGGACAGGGCTTACGAGCAGTACTTC. Its translation is CSVRDRAYEQYF.

The chain links TRBV20-1 to TRBJ2-5; the match to TRBD1 covers 10 bases. Germline lookup yields CDR1 DFQATT and CDR2 SNEGSKA (reference sequence). The V and J ends lost 3 bases and 7 bases, in that order; junction bases with no gene match: 8. The CDR3 has 14 amino acids. The CDR3 bases are TGCAGTGCTAGTCCCGGGACAGGGGTTGCGACCCAGTACTTC. It codes for CSASPGTGVATQYF.

This sequence joins TRBV5-6 and TRBJ2-7; TRBD2 aligns across 12 bases. The V gene end was trimmed by 4 bases and the J gene end by 7 bases; junction bases not matched to a gene: 12. CDR1 is SGHDT and CDR2 is YYEEEE in the germline V gene. The CDR3 covers 16 residues. The CDR3 region has the DNA TGTGCCAGCAGCCGGTTCGGGACTAGCGGGTGGGTTGAGCAGTACGTC. Translated, it gives CASSRFGTSGWVEQYV.

The J gene is TRBJ2-2, the V gene TRBV12-5; 7 bases are a match to TRBD1. Looked up from germline, CDR1 is LGHNT and CDR2 is FRNRAP. The J segment lost 6 bases and the V segment lost 1 base, leaving 11 bases of the junction unmatched. The CDR3 totals 17 residues. The CDR3 protein is CASGLATGALRPGELFF. CDR3 nucleotide sequence: TGTGCTAGTGGTTTGGCCACAGGGGCCCTACGTCCCGGGGAGCTGTTTTTT.

The J gene is TRBJ2-7, the V gene TRBV2; 9 bases fit TRBD2. The V gene end was trimmed by 7 bases and the J gene end by 0 bases; junction bases not matched to a gene: 4. CDR1 and CDR2 from the germline V gene are SNHLY and FYNNEI. The CDR3 has 14 amino acids. CDR3 residues: CASNRGLASYEQYF. DNA of the CDR3: TGTGCCAGCAATAGGGGACTAGCCTCCTACGAGCAGTACTTC.

The chain uses TRBV21-1 and TRBJ1-5; the tabulated D call, TRBD1, remains unverified against the DNA. TRBV21-1 is assigned pseudogene status. The CDR3 is made up of 17 amino acids. CDR3 residues: CASSKSRDRVMNQPQHF. In nucleotides, the CDR3 is TGTGCCAGCAGCAAAAGTAGGGACAGGGTGATGAATCAGCCCCAGCATTTT.

V is TRBV30 and J is TRBJ2-1, with D possibly TRBD1 on 6 matching bases. The germline V gene encodes CDR1 GTSNPN and CDR2 SVGIG (reference sequence). V was shortened by 3 bases and J by 7 bases, with 16 bases between the two germline ends. CDR3 length: 14 amino acids. CDR3 sequence: CAWRTGLFENEQFF. CDR3 bases: TGTGCCTGGAGGACAGGTCTATTTGAGAATGAGCAGTTCTTC. The full variable domain, in which reference TRBV30 and TRBJ2-1 provide the parts outside the CDR3, is SQTIHQWPATLVQPVGSPLSLECTVEGTSNPNLYWYRQAAGRGLQLLFYSVGIGQISSEVPQNLSASRPQDRQFILSSKKLLLSDSGFYLCAWRTGLFENEQFFGPGTRLTVL.

This chain joins TRBV27 and TRBJ1-3; weak D call: TRBD1 (5 bases). Germline V gives CDR1 MNHEY, CDR2 SMNVEV (reference sequence). The CDR3 consists of 13 residues. Deletions cut 5 bases from V and 4 bases from J, with 9 bases between. CDR3 DNA: TGTGCCAGCAGTCCGGGACTGGGAAACACCATATATTTT. As protein: CASSPGLGNTIYF.

The chain joins TRBV4-1 to TRBJ2-3, with 7 bases fitting TRBD2. The germline V gene encodes CDR1 MGHRA and CDR2 YSYEKL. The CDR3 loop spans 16 amino acids. Unmatched junction bases numbered 9, after V lost 2 bases and J lost 4 bases. The CDR3 DNA reads TGCGCCAGCAGCCAAACCCGGACTAGGGGCCCAGATACGCAGTATTTT. Protein product: CASSQTRTRGPDTQYF.

The rearrangement joins TRBV6-2 or TRBV6-3 to TRBJ2-7; 10 positions match TRBD2. The CDR3 loop spans 16 amino acids. Germline values: CDR1 MNHEY, CDR2 SVGEGT. V shed 0 bases and J 4 bases; nucleotides not matched to a gene: 6. The CDR3: CASSYSISSGGYEQYF. The CDR3 DNA reads as TGTGCCAGCAGTTACTCGATTTCTAGCGGGGGATACGAGCAGTACTTC.

The chain employs TRBV19 and TRBJ2-7; tentatively, D is TRBD2 (6 bases). Between the trimmed V and J ends, which lost 11 bases and 7 bases, there was a span of 18 bases. Germline lookup yields CDR1 LNHDA and CDR2 SQIVND (reference sequence). This CDR3 comprises 12 residues. CDR3 residues: CAGPPGLREQYV. CDR3 sequence (DNA): TGTGCCGGTCCCCCGGGACTGAGGGAGCAGTACGTC.

This clone came up once. The rearrangement uses TRBV27 and TRBJ1-6; D uncertain. CDR1 MNHEY and CDR2 SMNVEV come from the germline V gene (reference sequence). This CDR3 contains 17 residues. The V end lost 8 bases, the J end lost 0 bases, and 17 bases lay between the germline ends. The CDR3 DNA sequence: TGTGCCAGCGGATTAAGGGTTCTTAGCTCCTATAATTCACCCCTCCACTTT. It translates to CASGLRVLSSYNSPLHF.

The chain has TRBV18 and TRBJ1-5; D unresolved. Germline V gene data show CDR1 as KGHSH and CDR2 as LQKENI. This CDR3 has 14 residues. V dropped 2 bases and J dropped 7 bases, with 12 bases sitting between them. CDR3: CASSPGSPRQPQHF. For the CDR3, the DNA is TGTGCCAGCTCACCAGGGAGTCCGCGGCAGCCCCAGCATTTT. Filled out from reference TRBV18 and TRBJ1-5, the complete variable domain reads NAGVMQNPRHLVRRRGQEARLRCSPMKGHSHVYWYRQLPEEGLKFMVYLQKENIIDESGMPKERFSAEFPKEGPSILRIQQVVRGDSAAYFCASSPGSPRQPQHFGDGTRLSIL.

The V gene is TRBV7-9, the J gene TRBJ2-5, with D perhaps TRBD1 or TRBD2 (5 bases each). Trimming stripped 4 bases from V and 1 base from J, with 16 bases between. The CDR3 is made up of 16 amino acids. The germline V gene encodes CDR1 SEHNR and CDR2 FQNEAQ (reference sequence). CDR3 sequence: CASSSTPGPTQETQYF. CDR3 bases: TGTGCCAGCAGCTCGACACCGGGACCGACCCAAGAGACCCAGTACTTC.

CDR3 sequence reads: CASSIPQGADTEAFF. CDR3 in DNA: TGTGCCAGTAGTATACCACAGGGGGCTGATACTGAAGCTTTCTTT. The gene calls are TRBV19 and TRBJ1-1; 9 bases are a match to TRBD1. The junction had 6 bases not matched to a gene; V was cut back by 2 bases and J by 5 bases. The germline gives CDR1 LNHDA, CDR2 SQIVND (reference sequence). The length of the CDR3 is 15 residues.

The chain has TRBV12-5 and TRBJ1-1; a possible D gene is TRBD1 (5 bases). The V end lost 6 bases, the J end lost 2 bases, and 13 bases lay between the germline ends. The germline V gene encodes CDR1 LGHNT and CDR2 FRNRAP. The CDR3 is 14 residues long. CDR3 in amino acids: CASGRDSPNTEAFF. CDR3 DNA sequence: TGTGCTAGTGGCCGAGACAGCCCCAACACTGAAGCTTTCTTT. Full variable domain (remainder filled in from reference TRBV12-5 and TRBJ1-1): DARVTQTPRHKVTEMGQEVTMRCQPILGHNTVFWYRQTMMQGLELLAYFRNRAPLDDSGMPKDRFSAEMPDATLATLKIQPSEPRDSAVYFCASGRDSPNTEAFFGQGTRLTVV.

The rearrangement joins TRBV4-3 to TRBJ1-3; the match to TRBD1 covers 9 bases. Looked up from germline, CDR1 is LGHNA and CDR2 is YSLEER. The V and J ends lost 0 bases and 2 bases, in that order; junction bases with no gene match: 2. The CDR3 runs to 16 residues. The CDR3 loop reads CASSQEQGAAGNTIYF. The DNA of the CDR3 is TGCGCCAGCAGCCAAGAACAGGGGGCGGCTGGAAACACCATATATTTT.

The V call is TRBV6-5, the J call TRBJ2-7; the D gene is possibly TRBD1 (6 bases). V gave up 4 bases and J gave up 6 bases, with 13 bases separating them. The CDR3 sequence is 13 residues long. In germline, CDR1 is MNHEY, CDR2 SVGAGI. CDR3 protein: CASSLQGLIEQYV. In DNA, the CDR3 is TGTGCCAGCAGTTTACAGGGTTTGATCGAGCAGTACGTC.

The gene calls are TRBV4-2 and TRBJ1-1, with 7 bases fitting TRBD1. The germline V gene has CDR1 LGHNA and CDR2 YNFKEQ. The V segment lost 1 base and the J segment 3 bases; nucleotides outside the gene matches: 11. This CDR3 comprises 17 residues. The CDR3 nucleotides are TGTGCCAGCAGCCAAGGTACTTTCGGACAGGAGGACACTGAAGCTTTCTTT. As protein: CASSQGTFGQEDTEAFF.

The rearrangement uses TRBV9 and TRBJ2-7, with TRBD2 matching 10 bases. After removal of 0 bases from V and 4 bases from J, the junction contained 4 bases not matched to a gene. The CDR3 spans 15 residues. The germline V gene encodes CDR1 SGDLS and CDR2 YYNGEE. CDR3: CASSVGASGGYEQYF. Here the CDR3 DNA reads TGTGCCAGCAGCGTAGGGGCTAGCGGGGGTTACGAGCAGTACTTC.

The rearrangement links TRBV4-1 to TRBJ2-6, with 8 bases fitting TRBD2. The germline CDR1 and CDR2 sequences are MGHRA and YSYEKL. V was pared by 3 bases and J by 4 bases, with 11 bases of the junction left unmatched. The CDR3 contains 18 residues. CDR3 bases: TGCGCCAGCAGCCAGATTAGCGCGGGAGGTCCCGGGGCCAACGTCCTGACTTTC. This encodes CASSQISAGGPGANVLTF.

The gene calls are TRBV5-1 and TRBJ1-1, with D uncertain. Per germline, CDR1 SGHRS and CDR2 YFSETQ. There are 12 residues in the CDR3. Deletions cut 2 bases from V and 10 bases from J, with 12 bases between. The CDR3 sequence: CASSLAGVGAFF. The CDR3 DNA reads as TGCGCCAGCAGCTTAGCGGGAGTCGGAGCTTTCTTT.

The J gene is TRBJ2-3, the V gene TRBV10-3; the D is unclear. CDR1 is ENHRY and CDR2 is SYGVKD in the germline V gene. The CDR3 is 14 amino acids. With 10 bases removed from V and 3 bases from J, the gap between germline ends came to 17 bases. In nucleotides, the CDR3 is TGTGCCACCCGTACCGGTCCCGGGACAGATACGCAGTATTTT. It translates to CATRTGPGTDTQYF.

V and J are TRBV6-2 or TRBV6-3 and TRBJ2-3; the D gene is possibly TRBD2 (6 bases). Germline CDR1 reads MNHEY; CDR2 reads SVGEGT. The CDR3 sequence is 17 residues long. The ends were cut back, 6 bases at V and 3 bases at J, with 22 bases in the middle. The CDR3 DNA sequence: TGTGCCAGCAGCCCCAGGGTGGCGGGGAAAAGGACAGATACGCAGTATTTT. This translates into CASSPRVAGKRTDTQYF.

The count of this clone is one. Other nucleotide sequences from this sample produce the same CDR3. The CDR3 sequence: CASSPRTVNTEAFF. CDR3 in DNA: TGTGCCAGCTCACCTCGGACGGTGAACACTGAAGCTTTCTTT. The chain joins TRBV18 to TRBJ1-1; the D is unclear. Germline V lookup: CDR1 KGHSH, CDR2 LQKENI. The ends were cut back, 3 bases at V and 0 bases at J, with 8 bases in the middle. The CDR3 spans 14 residues.

DNA for the CDR3: TGTGCCAGCAGCATCGGACAGATCGATGACACTGAAGCTTTCTTT. Its protein is CASSIGQIDDTEAFF. The chain is built from TRBV9 and TRBJ1-1, with a weak D call TRBD1 (6 bases). Germline CDR1 SGDLS, CDR2 YYNGEE. The CDR3 consists of 15 residues. Trimming took 4 bases from V and 3 from J, leaving 16 bases between them.

This clone is a singleton in its sample. DNA of the CDR3: TGTGCCAGCAGCTCGCCGGAGGTGGGACTCTACGAGCAGTACGTC. It translates to CASSSPEVGLYEQYV. This chain uses TRBV7-2 with TRBJ2-7, with D perhaps matching TRBD2 (6 bases). The V end lost 4 bases, the J end lost 3 bases, and 16 bases lay between the germline ends. This CDR3 region has 15 residues. Germline CDR1 reads SGHTA; CDR2 reads FQGNSA.

The V and J genes are TRBV12-5 and TRBJ1-2, with 7 bases aligning to TRBD1. The CDR3 covers 18 residues. Unmatched junction bases numbered 14, after V lost 0 bases and J lost 4 bases. Per germline, CDR1 LGHNT and CDR2 FRNRAP. CDR3 region: CASGLVQGNVIWAYGYTF. CDR3 DNA sequence: TGTGCTAGTGGTTTGGTACAGGGGAACGTAATCTGGGCCTATGGCTACACCTTC.

The chain uses TRBV7-2 and TRBJ1-3; D possibly corresponds to TRBD1 (6 bases). Germline V lookup: CDR1 SGHTA, CDR2 FQGNSA. This CDR3 spans 14 amino acids. Trimming cost V 5 bases and J 1 base, with 9 bases left between them. CDR3: CASSPQGSGNTIYF. The CDR3 region has the DNA TGTGCCAGCAGCCCCCAGGGGTCTGGAAACACCATATATTTT.

This rearrangement joins TRBV27 to TRBJ2-7; D remains unclear. Germline-derived CDR1 and CDR2 are MNHEY and SMNVEV (reference sequence). V was trimmed by 6 bases and J by 2 bases, leaving 11 bases between them. The CDR3 contains 13 residues. CDR3 sequence reads: CASSYRVAYEQYF. Written as DNA, the CDR3 is TGTGCCAGCAGCTATAGGGTCGCCTACGAGCAGTACTTC.

The rearrangement uses TRBV4-1 and TRBJ1-2, with D tentatively TRBD1 (5 bases). The germline V gene encodes CDR1 MGHRA and CDR2 YSYEKL. The CDR3 has 16 amino acids. The V end lost 2 bases, the J end lost 5 bases, and 18 bases lay between the germline ends. DNA for the CDR3: TGCGCCAGCAGCCAACAGCAAGGCGGGACCGTTTATGGCTACACCTTC. Translating it yields CASSQQQGGTVYGYTF.

The CDR3 coding sequence is TGCGCCAGCAGTGATAGGCTAGCTAGCGGGGGGGCAGATACGCAGTATTTT. Its translation is CASSDRLASGGADTQYF. The chain has TRBV10-2 and TRBJ2-3; 12 bases are a match to TRBD2. V trimming: 3 bases; J trimming: 4 bases; junction bases outside the gene matches: 8. Germline V lookup: CDR1 WSHSY, CDR2 SAAADI. The CDR3 runs 17 residues.